Sequencing of this T cell receptor beta chain was carried out in a study of shared clonotypes between healthy human individuals. Study results and caveats: Sharing of clonotypes among donors was expected to vary with sequencing depth.

The V gene's germline CDR1 is MDHEN and CDR2 SYDVKM. The CDR3 extends over 16 amino acids. V shed 7 bases and J shed 1 base, with 18 bases lying between them. The study drew its donors from healthy HIV-negative adults without recent acute infections or vaccinations. Concerning this clone: Its antigen remains unidentified.

Execution of the assay was at deep level. In the original analysis: Quality scores were absent from the junction-only immunoSEQ sequences, so filtering differed. Measured with immunoSEQ multiplex PCR; TCRdb has only the in-frame clones, and not every one. V and J calls and clone size come straight from that table; D and trimming were deduced from the DNA. Here the sample spans about 2.3 million clones, under 95% being singletons. The sequence was collected from a man aged 18 to 30 in good health. Some clones in this sample may be carry-over from other donors' samples. The V call is TRBV28, the J call TRBJ2-3; D may be TRBD2 (6 bases). Sequenced: naive CD4+ T cells from PBMCs. Specified subset: CD45RA+ positively selected. CDR3 in amino acids: CASTVRYGGGTDTQYF. CDR3 DNA: TGTGCCAGCACGGTCAGGTATGGAGGGGGCACAGATACGCAGTATTTT.